These T cell receptor beta chains were read from a single sample in a study of blood T cell repertoires in COVID-19. Measured with immunoSEQ multiplex PCR; TCRdb has only the in-frame clones, and not every one. The table has about 200,000 clones, over 70% seen once; the top ten hold around 26%. Sequencing was done on a sample of peripheral blood. The source of these receptors is a man in his forties with acute or convalescent COVID-19. The CDR3 runs from the conserved cysteine through the conserved F or W. A D gene is named only where the DNA matches it firmly. The size entry is marked missing in some rows and otherwise reads once, few, many or a size class.

J	D	size	V	CDR3	DNA
TRBJ2-3	.	few	TRBV15	CATSNVGQGTQYF	TGTGCCACCAGCAATGTGGGGCAGGGGACGCAGTATTTT
TRBJ2-1	TRBD1	.	TRBV10-3	CAITPGTGEGEQFF	TGTGCCATCACTCCCGGGACAGGTGAGGGTGAGCAGTTCTTC
TRBJ2-7	.	.	TRBV7-9	CASSLVPGTTYEQYF	TGTGCCAGCAGCCTAGTACCGGGAACCACCTACGAGCAGTACTTC
TRBJ2-3	.	.	TRBV6-2/TRBV6-3	CASSSIPGGDTQYF	TGTGCCAGCAGTTCGATCCCCGGAGGGGATACGCAGTATTTT
TRBJ2-1	TRBD2	few	TRBV9	CASSVDGTSGSMWEQFF	TGTGCCAGCAGCGTAGACGGGACTAGCGGGAGCATGTGGGAGCAGTTCTTC
TRBJ2-6	TRBD1	.	TRBV5-1	CASSLGRQGSTGANVLTF	TGCGCCAGCAGCTTGGGTAGACAGGGGAGTACTGGGGCCAACGTCCTGACTTTC
TRBJ1-1	TRBD1	.	TRBV18	CASSPQGADTEAFF	TGTGCCAGCTCACCACAGGGGGCTGACACTGAAGCTTTCTTT
TRBJ1-4	TRBD1	once	TRBV19	CASSIGFGRGSEKLFF	TGTGCCAGTAGTATCGGTTTCGGCAGGGGGAGTGAAAAACTGTTTTTT
TRBJ2-7	.	.	TRBV3-1/TRBV3-2	CASGEFGQYF	TGTGCCAGCGGGGAGTTCGGGCAGTACTTC
TRBJ1-2	.	few	TRBV27	CASSLSRGGGYGYTF	TGTGCCAGCAGTTTAAGCCGGGGGGGAGGGTATGGCTACACCTTC
TRBJ2-1	TRBD2	many	TRBV27	CASSFSLAGNEQFF	TGTGCCAGCAGTTTCTCACTAGCGGGCAATGAGCAGTTCTTC
TRBJ1-6	TRBD1	few	TRBV3-1/TRBV3-2	CASSPRHPWTGDLHSPLHF	TGTGCCAGCAGCCCACGACACCCTTGGACAGGGGATCTGCATTCACCCCTCCACTTT
TRBJ2-3	.	.	TRBV7-9	CASSLAPGHSTDTQYF	TGTGCCAGCAGCTTAGCGCCGGGTCATAGCACAGATACGCAGTATTTT
TRBJ2-2	.	.	TRBV7-3	CASSPDSANTGELFF	TGTGCCAGCAGCCCGGACAGTGCGAACACCGGGGAGCTGTTTTTT
TRBJ2-7	TRBD2	once	TRBV11-2	CASSFSGTSGKQYF	TGTGCCAGCAGCTTCAGTGGGACTAGCGGGAAGCAGTACTTC
TRBJ2-1	TRBD2	.	TRBV4-3	CASSRLAVNYNEQFF	TGCGCCAGCAGCCGACTAGCGGTTAACTACAATGAGCAGTTCTTC
TRBJ2-1	TRBD1	.	TRBV13	CASSLGTGYNEQFF	TGTGCCAGCAGCTTGGGGACAGGATACAATGAGCAGTTCTTC
TRBJ2-1	.	.	TRBV4-2	CASSQAGSQGLGEQFF	TGTGCCAGCAGCCAAGCTGGAAGTCAGGGGCTCGGTGAGCAGTTCTTC
TRBJ2-1	TRBD1	once	TRBV12-5	CASGKWDSQEQFF	TGTGCTAGTGGCAAGTGGGACAGTCAAGAGCAGTTCTTC
TRBJ2-1	.	few	TRBV2	CASSQGTMEQFF	TGTGCCAGCAGTCAGGGGACTATGGAGCAGTTCTTC
TRBJ1-5	TRBD1	.	TRBV12-3/TRBV12-4	CASGGQNQPQHF	TGTGCCAGCGGGGGACAGAATCAGCCCCAGCATTTT
TRBJ2-2	.	.	TRBV7-9	CASQPGGGDNTGELFF	TGTGCCAGCCAACCGGGTGGCGGAGATAACACCGGGGAGCTGTTTTTT
TRBJ1-2	TRBD1	.	TRBV12-3/TRBV12-4	CASLDRGQIGYTF	TGTGCCAGCTTGGACAGGGGGCAAATTGGCTACACCTTC
TRBJ2-7	TRBD2	.	TRBV7-6	CASSYKGTSGSGEQYF	TGTGCCAGCAGCTACAAAGGGACTAGCGGGAGTGGCGAGCAGTACTTC
TRBJ1-3	.	.	TRBV9	CASTLAGAGNTIYF	TGTGCCAGCACCCTAGCGGGAGCTGGAAACACCATATATTTT
TRBJ1-5	.	.	TRBV19	CATGSRPRSNQPQHF	TGTGCCACCGGCTCGAGGCCGAGGAGCAATCAGCCCCAGCATTTT
TRBJ2-2	.	.	TRBV4-2	CASSQPHGTGELFF	TGTGCCAGCAGCCAACCTCACGGCACCGGGGAGCTGTTTTTT
TRBJ2-1	TRBD1	.	TRBV2	CASRGQISYNEQFF	TGTGCCAGCAGGGGACAGATCTCCTACAATGAGCAGTTCTTC
TRBJ1-3	.	.	TRBV9	CASSVAIGVELGGGNTIYF	TGTGCCAGCAGCGTAGCTATCGGAGTTGAACTCGGCGGTGGAAACACCATATATTTT
TRBJ2-1	TRBD2	.	TRBV5-8	CASSLGLAGGNEQFF	TGTGCCAGCAGCCTTGGACTAGCGGGAGGGAATGAGCAGTTCTTC
TRBJ2-1	.	.	TRBV9	CASSVARTSTDNEQFF	TGTGCCAGCAGCGTAGCGAGAACCTCTACTGACAATGAGCAGTTCTTC
TRBJ1-2	TRBD1	.	TRBV19	CASSAPGTEDGYTF	TGTGCCAGTAGCGCTCCCGGGACAGAAGACGGCTACACCTTC
TRBJ1-4	.	.	TRBV25-1	CATKDGATNEKLFF	TGTGCCACCAAGGACGGGGCAACTAATGAAAAACTGTTTTTT
TRBJ2-7	TRBD2	.	TRBV4-1	CASSLGSAGGDEQYF	TGCGCCAGCAGCCTCGGGTCAGCGGGAGGAGACGAGCAGTACTTC
TRBJ2-1	TRBD2	.	TRBV7-2	CASSEGLAGYNEQFF	TGTGCCAGCAGCGAGGGACTAGCAGGCTACAATGAGCAGTTCTTC
TRBJ2-7	.	few	TRBV7-9	CASSSQSEQYF	TGTGCCAGCAGCTCCCAGTCCGAGCAGTACTTC